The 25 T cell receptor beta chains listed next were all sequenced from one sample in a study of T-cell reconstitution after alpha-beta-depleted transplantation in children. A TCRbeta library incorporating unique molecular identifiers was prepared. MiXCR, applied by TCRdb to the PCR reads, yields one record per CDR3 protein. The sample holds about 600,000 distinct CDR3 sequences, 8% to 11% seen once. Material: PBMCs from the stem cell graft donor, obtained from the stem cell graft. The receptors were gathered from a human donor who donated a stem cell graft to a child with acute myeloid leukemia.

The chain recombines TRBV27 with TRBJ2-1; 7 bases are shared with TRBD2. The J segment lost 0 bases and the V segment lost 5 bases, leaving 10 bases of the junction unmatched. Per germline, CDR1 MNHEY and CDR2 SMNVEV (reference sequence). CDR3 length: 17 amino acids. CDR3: CASSRWGGGSSYNEQFF. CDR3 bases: TGTGCCAGCAGTAGATGGGGGGGAGGGAGCTCCTACAATGAGCAGTTCTTC.

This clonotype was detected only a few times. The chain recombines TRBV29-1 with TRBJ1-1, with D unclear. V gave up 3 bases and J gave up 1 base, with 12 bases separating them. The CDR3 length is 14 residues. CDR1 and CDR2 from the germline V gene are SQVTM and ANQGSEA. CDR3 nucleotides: TGCAGCGTTGACTCGGGCAGCAGGAACACTGAAGCTTTCTTT. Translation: CSVDSGSRNTEAFF.

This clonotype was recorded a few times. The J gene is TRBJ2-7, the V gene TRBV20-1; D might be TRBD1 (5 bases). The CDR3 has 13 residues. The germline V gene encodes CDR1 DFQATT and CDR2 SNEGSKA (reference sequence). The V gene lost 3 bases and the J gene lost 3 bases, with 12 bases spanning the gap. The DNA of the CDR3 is TGCAGTGCTAGGTCCCCAGGGTTCTACGAGCAGTACTTC. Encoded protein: CSARSPGFYEQYF.

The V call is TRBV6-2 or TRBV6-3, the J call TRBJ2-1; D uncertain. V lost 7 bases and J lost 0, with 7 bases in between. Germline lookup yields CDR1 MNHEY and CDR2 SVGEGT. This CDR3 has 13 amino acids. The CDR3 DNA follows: TGTGCCAGCACCGAAATCTCCTACAATGAGCAGTTCTTC. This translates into CASTEISYNEQFF.

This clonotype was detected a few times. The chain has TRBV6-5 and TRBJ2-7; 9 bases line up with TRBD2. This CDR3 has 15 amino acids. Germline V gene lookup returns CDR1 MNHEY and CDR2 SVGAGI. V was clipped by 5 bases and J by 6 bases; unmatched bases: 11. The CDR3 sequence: CASSLTSGGLGEQYF. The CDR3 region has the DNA TGTGCCAGCAGTCTGACTAGCGGAGGTCTTGGCGAGCAGTACTTC.

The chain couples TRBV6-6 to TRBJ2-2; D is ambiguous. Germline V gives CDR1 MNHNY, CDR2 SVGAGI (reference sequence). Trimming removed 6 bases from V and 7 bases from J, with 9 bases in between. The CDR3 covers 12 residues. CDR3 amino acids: CASRTPSGELFF. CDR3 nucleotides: TGTGCCAGCAGAACCCCGAGCGGGGAGCTGTTTTTT.

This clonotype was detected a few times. CDR3 sequence reads: CSAAIAGDTDTQYF. CDR3 nucleotide sequence: TGCAGTGCGGCCATAGCGGGAGACACAGATACGCAGTATTTT. The chain couples TRBV20-1 to TRBJ2-3, with 9 bases fitting TRBD2. Germline CDR1 DFQATT, CDR2 SNEGSKA (reference sequence). CDR3 size: 14 residues. With 6 bases clipped from V and 2 bases from J, the junction kept 6 bases outside the gene matches.

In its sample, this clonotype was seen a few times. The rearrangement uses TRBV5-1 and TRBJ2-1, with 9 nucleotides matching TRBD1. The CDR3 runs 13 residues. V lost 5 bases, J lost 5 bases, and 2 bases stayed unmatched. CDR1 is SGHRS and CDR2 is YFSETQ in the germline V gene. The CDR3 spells CASRGQGNNEQFF. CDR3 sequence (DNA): TGCGCCAGCAGGGGACAGGGAAACAATGAGCAGTTCTTC.

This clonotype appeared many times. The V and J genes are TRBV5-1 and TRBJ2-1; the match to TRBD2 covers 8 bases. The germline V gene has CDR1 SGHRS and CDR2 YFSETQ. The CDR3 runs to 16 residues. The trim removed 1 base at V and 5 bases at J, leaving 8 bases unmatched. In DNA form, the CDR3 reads TGCGCCAGCAGCTTGAGTCTTACTAGCGGACACAATGAGCAGTTCTTC. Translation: CASSLSLTSGHNEQFF.

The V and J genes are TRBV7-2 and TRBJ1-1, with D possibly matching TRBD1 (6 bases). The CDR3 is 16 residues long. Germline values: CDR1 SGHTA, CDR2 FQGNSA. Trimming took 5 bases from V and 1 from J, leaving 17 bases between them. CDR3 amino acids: CASSPSSDRKNTEAFF. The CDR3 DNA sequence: TGTGCCAGCAGCCCTTCGAGCGACAGGAAGAACACTGAAGCTTTCTTT.

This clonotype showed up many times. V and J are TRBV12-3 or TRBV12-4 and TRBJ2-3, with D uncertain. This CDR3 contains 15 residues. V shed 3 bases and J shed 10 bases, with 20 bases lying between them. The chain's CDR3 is CASSLNNSPSASQYF. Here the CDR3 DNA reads TGTGCCAGCAGTTTGAATAATTCGCCCTCGGCGTCGCAGTATTTT.

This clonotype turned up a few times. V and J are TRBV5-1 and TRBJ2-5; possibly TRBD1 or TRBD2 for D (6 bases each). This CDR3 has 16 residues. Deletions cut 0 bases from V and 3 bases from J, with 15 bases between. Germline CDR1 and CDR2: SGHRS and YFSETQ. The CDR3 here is CASSLGIGGEKETQYF. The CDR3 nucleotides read TGCGCCAGCAGCTTGGGGATCGGGGGCGAGAAAGAGACCCAGTACTTC.

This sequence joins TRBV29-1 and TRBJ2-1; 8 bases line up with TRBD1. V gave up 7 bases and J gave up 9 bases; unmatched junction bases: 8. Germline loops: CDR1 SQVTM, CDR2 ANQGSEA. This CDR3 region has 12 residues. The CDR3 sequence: CSAGPQGAEQFF. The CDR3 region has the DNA TGCAGCGCCGGGCCCCAGGGGGCTGAGCAGTTCTTC.

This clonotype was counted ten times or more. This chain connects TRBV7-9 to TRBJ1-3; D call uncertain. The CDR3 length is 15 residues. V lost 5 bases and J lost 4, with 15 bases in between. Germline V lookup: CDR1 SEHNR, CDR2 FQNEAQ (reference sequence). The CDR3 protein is CASSPSTETGNTIYF. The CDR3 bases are TGTGCCAGCAGCCCTTCCACTGAAACGGGAAACACCATATATTTT.

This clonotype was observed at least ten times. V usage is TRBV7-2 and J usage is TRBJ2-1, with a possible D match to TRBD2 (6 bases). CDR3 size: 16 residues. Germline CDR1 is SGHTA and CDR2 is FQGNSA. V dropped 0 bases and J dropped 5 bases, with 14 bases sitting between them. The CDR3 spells CASSLAGGALNNEQFF. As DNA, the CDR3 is TGTGCCAGCAGCTTAGCGGGGGGAGCCCTGAACAATGAGCAGTTCTTC.

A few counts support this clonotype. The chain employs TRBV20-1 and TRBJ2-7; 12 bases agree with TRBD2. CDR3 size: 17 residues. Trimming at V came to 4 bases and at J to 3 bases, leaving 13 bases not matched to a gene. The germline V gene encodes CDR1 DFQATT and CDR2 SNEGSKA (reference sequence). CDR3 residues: CSAMMTSGSPLDYEQYF. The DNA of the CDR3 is TGCAGTGCTATGATGACTAGCGGGAGCCCCTTAGACTACGAGCAGTACTTC.

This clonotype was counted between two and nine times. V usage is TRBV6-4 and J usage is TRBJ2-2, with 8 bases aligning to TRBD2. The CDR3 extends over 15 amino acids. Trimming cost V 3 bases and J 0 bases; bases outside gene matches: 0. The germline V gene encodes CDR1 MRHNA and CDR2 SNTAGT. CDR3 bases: TGTGCCAGCAGTGAGACTAGCGCGAACACCGGGGAGCTGTTTTTT. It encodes CASSETSANTGELFF.

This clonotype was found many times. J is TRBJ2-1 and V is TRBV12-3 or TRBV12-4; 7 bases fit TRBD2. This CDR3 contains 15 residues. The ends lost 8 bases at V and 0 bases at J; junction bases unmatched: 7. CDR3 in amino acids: CASGSGGLSYNEQFF. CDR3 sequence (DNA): TGTGCCAGCGGATCGGGGGGTCTCTCCTACAATGAGCAGTTCTTC.

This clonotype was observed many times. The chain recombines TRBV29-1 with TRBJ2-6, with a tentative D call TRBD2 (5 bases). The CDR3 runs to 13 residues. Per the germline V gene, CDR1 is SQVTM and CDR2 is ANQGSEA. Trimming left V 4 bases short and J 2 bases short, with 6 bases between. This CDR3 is CSVASTGANVLTF. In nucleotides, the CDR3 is TGCAGCGTTGCTAGCACTGGGGCCAACGTCCTGACTTTC. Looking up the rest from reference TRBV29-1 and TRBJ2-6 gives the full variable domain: SAVISQKPSRDICQRGTSLTIQCQVDSQVTMMFWYRQQPGQSLTLIATANQGSEATYESGFVIDKFPISRPNLTFSTLTVSNMSPEDSSIYLCSVASTGANVLTFGAGSRLTVL.

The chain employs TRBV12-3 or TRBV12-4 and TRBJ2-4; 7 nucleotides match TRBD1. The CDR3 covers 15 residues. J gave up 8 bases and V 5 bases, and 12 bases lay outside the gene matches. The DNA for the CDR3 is TGTGCCAGCAGTCTACACAGGGGTGGGCTTGACATTCAGTACTTC. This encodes CASSLHRGGLDIQYF.

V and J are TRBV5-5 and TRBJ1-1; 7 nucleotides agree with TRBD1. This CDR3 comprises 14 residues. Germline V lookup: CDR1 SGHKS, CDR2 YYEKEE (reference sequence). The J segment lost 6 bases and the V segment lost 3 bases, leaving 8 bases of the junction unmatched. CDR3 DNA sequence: TGTGCCAGCAGCTCACGACAGGGAGGGTCTGAAGCTTTCTTT. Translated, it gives CASSSRQGGSEAFF.

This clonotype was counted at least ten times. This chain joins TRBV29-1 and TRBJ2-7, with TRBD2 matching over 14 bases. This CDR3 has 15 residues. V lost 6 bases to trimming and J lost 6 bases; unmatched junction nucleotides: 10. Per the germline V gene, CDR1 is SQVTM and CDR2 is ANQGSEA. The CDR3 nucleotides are TGCAGCGTCCCCGGGACTAGCGGGAGAGGAAGCGAGCAGTACTTC. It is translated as CSVPGTSGRGSEQYF.

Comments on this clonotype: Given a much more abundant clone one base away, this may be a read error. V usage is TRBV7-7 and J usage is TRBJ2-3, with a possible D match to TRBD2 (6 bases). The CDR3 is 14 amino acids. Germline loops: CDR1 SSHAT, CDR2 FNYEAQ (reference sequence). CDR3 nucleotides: TGTGCTACCAGCTTAGGATCGGGAGCAGATACGCAGTATTTT. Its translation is CATSLGSGADTQYF.

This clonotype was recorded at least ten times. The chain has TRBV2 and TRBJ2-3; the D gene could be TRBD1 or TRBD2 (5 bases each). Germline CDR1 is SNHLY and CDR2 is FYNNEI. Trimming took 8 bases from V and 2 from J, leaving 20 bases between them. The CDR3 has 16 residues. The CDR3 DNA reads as TGTGCCAGCGGGGGACCGCCAGGTGGAATCACAGATACGCAGTATTTT. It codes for CASGGPPGGITDTQYF.

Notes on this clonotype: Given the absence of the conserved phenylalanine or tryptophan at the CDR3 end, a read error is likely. The CDR3 is CASGLTNQPQHC. In DNA form, the CDR3 reads TGTGCCAGCGGACTGACCAATCAGCCCCAGCATTGT. This chain links TRBV6-2 or TRBV6-3 with TRBJ1-5; D remains unclear. The CDR3 spans 12 residues. Germline V gives CDR1 MNHEY, CDR2 SVGEGT. Between the trimmed V and J ends, which lost 8 bases and 3 bases, there was a span of 8 bases.